The rows below give T cell receptor beta chains drawn from one sample of a study of blood T cells in healthy people across ages. TCRdb redid the calling of the 5' RACE reads with MiXCR, one entry per CDR3 protein. The sample has over 600,000 distinct CDR3 sequences, 40% to 45% seen once; the top ten hold approximately 31%. The sequencing sample was made of blood. The receptors come from an older man in good health. Both conserved end residues are part of each CDR3. D genes are given only for firm matches. Rows may omit the clone size; those that give it use once, few, many or a size class.

D gene: TRBD2
J gene: TRBJ2-4
clone size: many
V gene: TRBV7-9
CDR3 protein: CASSSPSGALAKNIQYF

D gene: TRBD1
J gene: TRBJ1-2
clone size: .
V gene: TRBV28
CDR3 protein: CASSRTGIYGYTF

D gene: TRBD1
J gene: TRBJ1-5
clone size: .
V gene: TRBV5-8
CDR3 protein: CASSPGQISNQPQHF

D gene: .
J gene: TRBJ1-5
clone size: once
V gene: TRBV20-1
CDR3 protein: CSAARGMGNQPQHF

D gene: .
J gene: TRBJ2-1
clone size: .
V gene: TRBV11-2
CDR3 protein: CASSLEGGQHNEQFF

D gene: .
J gene: TRBJ1-4
clone size: .
V gene: TRBV4-2
CDR3 protein: CASSQEEGSNEKLFF

D gene: .
J gene: TRBJ2-1
clone size: .
V gene: TRBV6-2/TRBV6-3
CDR3 protein: CASSYVKGSYNEQFF

D gene: .
J gene: TRBJ2-7
clone size: .
V gene: TRBV28
CDR3 protein: CASSPLEVYEQYF

D gene: .
J gene: TRBJ2-7
clone size: .
V gene: TRBV12-3/TRBV12-4
CDR3 protein: CASSPDGETYEQYF

D gene: TRBD2
J gene: TRBJ2-5
clone size: .
V gene: TRBV12-5
CDR3 protein: CASGTSGGAGETQYF

D gene: .
J gene: TRBJ2-6
clone size: .
V gene: TRBV6-2/TRBV6-3
CDR3 protein: CASSYIGPSTRANVLTF

D gene: TRBD2
J gene: TRBJ2-7
clone size: .
V gene: TRBV6-5
CDR3 protein: CASSYQRGSSYNEQYF

D gene: TRBD2
J gene: TRBJ2-2
clone size: .
V gene: TRBV7-8
CDR3 protein: CASSFPSGGPTGDLFF

D gene: TRBD2
J gene: TRBJ2-5
clone size: .
V gene: TRBV6-1
CDR3 protein: CASITSGRGIKQYF

D gene: .
J gene: TRBJ2-2
clone size: few
V gene: TRBV29-1
CDR3 protein: CSAVGGSNTGELFF

D gene: .
J gene: TRBJ2-7
clone size: few
V gene: TRBV7-2
CDR3 protein: CASSSRDWKAYEQYF

D gene: .
J gene: TRBJ2-1
clone size: once
V gene: TRBV14
CDR3 protein: CASSQEVYNEQFF

D gene: .
J gene: TRBJ2-3
clone size: many
V gene: TRBV29-1
CDR3 protein: CSVEGSRTDTQYF

D gene: .
J gene: TRBJ2-1
clone size: few
V gene: TRBV20-1
CDR3 protein: CSARGARSSYNEQFF

D gene: TRBD2
J gene: TRBJ2-7
clone size: .
V gene: TRBV20-1
CDR3 protein: CSARKRLAGPHEQYF

D gene: TRBD1
J gene: TRBJ2-4
clone size: .
V gene: TRBV7-2
CDR3 protein: CASSPSTGKNIQYF

D gene: .
J gene: TRBJ1-4
clone size: .
V gene: TRBV6-5
CDR3 protein: CASSYHLSGAREKLFF

D gene: TRBD2
J gene: TRBJ2-3
clone size: few
V gene: TRBV29-1
CDR3 protein: CSVYPGTSVGLTDTQYF

D gene: .
J gene: TRBJ1-2
clone size: .
V gene: TRBV29-1
CDR3 protein: CSGDGNDGYTF

D gene: .
J gene: TRBJ2-3
clone size: .
V gene: TRBV7-2
CDR3 protein: CASSLALTPDTQYF

D gene: TRBD2
J gene: TRBJ2-3
clone size: .
V gene: TRBV7-2
CDR3 protein: CASSLVGTSGGTDTQYF

D gene: .
J gene: TRBJ1-2
clone size: .
V gene: TRBV4-1
CDR3 protein: CASSQAVVGRWDGYTF

D gene: TRBD1
J gene: TRBJ2-3
clone size: many
V gene: TRBV5-1
CDR3 protein: CASSRDSSTDTQYF

D gene: .
J gene: TRBJ1-1
clone size: .
V gene: TRBV6-1
CDR3 protein: CATTKEMNTEAFF

D gene: TRBD2
J gene: TRBJ2-3
clone size: .
V gene: TRBV6-1
CDR3 protein: CASSPSGRSDTQYF

D gene: .
J gene: .
clone size: .
V gene: TRBV11-3
CDR3 protein: CASSLGGLGFEQYF

D gene: TRBD1
J gene: TRBJ2-7
clone size: many
V gene: TRBV7-8
CDR3 protein: CASSLVRELGQGVTYEQYF

D gene: .
J gene: TRBJ1-5
clone size: .
V gene: TRBV24-1
CDR3 protein: CATSVGDQPQHF

D gene: .
J gene: TRBJ2-1
clone size: .
V gene: TRBV7-9
CDR3 protein: CASSFSSNEQFF

D gene: .
J gene: TRBJ1-2
clone size: few
V gene: TRBV7-9
CDR3 protein: CASSRQPPYGYTF

D gene: .
J gene: TRBJ1-1
clone size: .
V gene: TRBV20-1
CDR3 protein: CSADDGDLTEAFF

D gene: .
J gene: TRBJ2-3
clone size: .
V gene: TRBV11-2
CDR3 protein: CASSPQALRTSSTDTQYF

D gene: .
J gene: .
clone size: .
V gene: TRBV7-9
CDR3 protein: CASSPIPGENIQYF

D gene: TRBD1
J gene: TRBJ1-2
clone size: .
V gene: TRBV7-2
CDR3 protein: CASSTDRGRRDYTF

D gene: .
J gene: TRBJ1-4
clone size: .
V gene: TRBV7-9
CDR3 protein: CASSLEVEKLFF